Presented here are 17 T cell receptor beta chains from one specimen sequenced in a study of T cell clonality in common variable immunodeficiency (dated by TCRdb to between 2014 and 2017). Libraries were made using the immunoSEQ multiplex PCR assay. Held by TCRdb, this immuneACCESS table contains in-frame sequences only and omits some clones. Under half of the omission traces to an unresolved V gene where checked; the cause of the rest is unknown. The sample records roughly 29,000 clones, none occurring a single time. The ten most abundant clones make up about 13% of the sample. The source material was peripheral blood mononuclear cells. The receptors come from a person between 18 and 75 years old in good health.

At least ten counts were recorded for this clone. Coverage ceases 3 residues before the CDR3 finishes, and the germline J gene fills in the end. The chain links TRBV19 to TRBJ2-7, with unresolved D. Trimming took off 4 bases at V and 2 bases at J, with 9 bases between the two ends. CDR3 length: 13 residues. The V gene's germline CDR1 is LNHDA and CDR2 SQIVND (reference sequence). This CDR3 is CASSTLRTYEQYF. Partial CDR3 DNA: TGTGCCAGTAGTACCCTCCGTACCTACGAG.

This clone was detected ten times or more. The CDR3 is cut off 3 residues early in the read; its end comes from the germline J gene. The rearrangement uses TRBV5-6 and TRBJ1-4, with D maybe TRBD1 (5 bases). Germline values: CDR1 SGHDT, CDR2 YYEEEE. The CDR3 runs to 14 residues. Trimming took 1 base from V and 6 from J, leaving 10 bases between them. The CDR3 bases that were read are TGTGCCAGCAGCTTGTCAGGGAATGATGAAAAA. Translated: CASSLSGNDEK. The full CDR3 reads CASSLSGNDEKLFF.

This clone was found many times. The CDR3 end is not reached by the read, which stops 3 residues before it; the germline J gene fills it in. The V and J genes are TRBV29-1 and TRBJ1-1, with D perhaps matching TRBD1 (5 bases). Trimming left V 5 bases short and J 4 bases short, with 14 bases between. From germline, CDR1 is SQVTM and CDR2 ANQGSEA. CDR3 length: 13 amino acids. The CDR3 bases that were read are TGCAGCGTTAGACTAGGGGCCCGCACTGAA. Translating gives CSVRLGARTE. The full-length CDR3 reads as CSVRLGARTEAFF.

In this sample, this clone turned up many times. Coverage ceases 3 residues before the CDR3 finishes, and the germline J gene fills in the end. The chain is built from TRBV5-1 and TRBJ1-1; no firm D call. The CDR3 totals 15 residues. Germline V gene lookup returns CDR1 SGHRS and CDR2 YFSETQ. Trimming removed 2 bases from V and 4 bases from J, with 15 bases in between. CDR3 loop: CASSFRAGEGTEAFF. The CDR3 DNA, read in part, is TGCGCCAGCAGCTTTAGGGCCGGGGAGGGCACTGAA.

A word on this clone: Sequencing ends 3 residues short of the CDR3 end; the germline J gene provides the rest. The rearrangement joins TRBV20-1 to TRBJ2-5; TRBD1 might be the D (6 bases). CDR1 and CDR2 (germline): DFQATT, SNEGSKA (reference sequence). This CDR3 comprises 12 residues. V was clipped by 5 bases and J by 4 bases, with 11 bases between them. This CDR3 is CSAGRQVETQYF. CDR3 DNA, as far as it was read: TGCAGTGCTGGTAGACAGGTAGAGACC.

This clone was counted ten times or more. Sequencing ends 3 residues short of the CDR3 end; the germline J gene provides the rest. The rearrangement joins TRBV5-1 to TRBJ1-2, with D unresolved. V was clipped by 0 bases and J by 2 bases, with 8 bases between them. CDR3 length equals 14 residues. CDR1 and CDR2 (germline): SGHRS, YFSETQ. The sequenced CDR3 bases are TGCGCCAGCAGCTTGGGGCTGGTGAACTATGGC. As protein: CASSLGLVNYG. The whole CDR3 is CASSLGLVNYGYTF. Looking up the rest from reference TRBV5-1 and TRBJ1-2 gives the full variable domain: KAGVTQTPRYLIKTRGQQVTLSCSPISGHRSVSWYQQTPGQGLQFLFEYFSETQRNKGNFPGRFSGRQFSNSRSEMNVSTLELGDSALYLCASSLGLVNYGYTFGSGTRLTVV.

This clone is medium-sized (0.01 to 0.1%). The read is 3 residues too short to cover the CDR3 end, so that end is filled in from the germline J gene. The chain has TRBV6-2 or TRBV6-3 and TRBJ2-2; D may be TRBD2 (5 bases). The CDR3 runs 15 residues. V lost 2 bases, J lost 1 base, and 8 bases lay in between. Per germline, CDR1 MNHEY and CDR2 SVGEGT. CDR3 residues: CASSYVGENTGELFF. CDR3 DNA, as far as it was read: TGTGCCAGCAGTTACGTCGGGGAGAACACCGGGGAG.

Ten or more counts support this clone. The read is 3 residues too short to cover the CDR3 end, so that end is filled in from the germline J gene. The chain combines TRBV19 with TRBJ1-2; possible D gene TRBD1, 5 bases. The CDR3 length is 16 residues. The germline V gene encodes CDR1 LNHDA and CDR2 SQIVND (reference sequence). The ends were cut back, 2 bases at V and 4 bases at J, with 17 bases in the middle. The CDR3 spells CASSIISDSSSYGYTF. Incomplete CDR3 DNA: TGTGCCAGTAGTATAATAAGCGACAGCTCCTCCTATGGC.

As concerns this clone: The read gets to within 3 residues of the CDR3 end, and the germline J gene fills in the rest. This chain links TRBV5-6 with TRBJ2-7; no clear D. Per the germline V gene, CDR1 is SGHDT and CDR2 is YYEEEE. The V end lost 4 bases, the J end lost 5 bases, and 13 bases lay between the germline ends. This CDR3 region has 13 residues. CDR3 DNA, as far as it was read: TGTGCCAGCAGCCCGACATTCGGTAACGAG. It specifies CASSPTFGNE. The whole CDR3 sequence reads CASSPTFGNEQYF.

This clone was counted many times. The observed sequence ends 3 residues before the CDR3 terminus, with the missing tail filled in from the germline J gene. The rearrangement links TRBV2 to TRBJ2-7; TRBD1 matches 8 bases. CDR1 is SNHLY, CDR2 FYNNEI, per germline. This CDR3 contains 13 residues. Trimming took 7 bases from V and 2 from J; bases not matched to a gene: 4. CDR3 sequence: CASTRDRTYEQYF. CDR3 bases read: TGTGCCAGCACCCGGGACAGGACCTACGAG.

This clone was observed many times. The sequence runs out 3 residues before the end of the CDR3; the remainder is reconstructed from the germline J gene. The V gene is TRBV19, the J gene TRBJ2-1, with TRBD2 matching 13 bases. V trimming: 7 bases; J trimming: 4 bases; junction bases outside the gene matches: 13. From germline, CDR1 is LNHDA and CDR2 SQIVND (reference sequence). The CDR3 runs 18 residues. The CDR3 bases that were read are TGTGCCAGTAATCATCCCGGACTAGCGGGGGACCGATACAATGAG. It codes for CASNHPGLAGDRYNE. The entire CDR3 protein reads CASNHPGLAGDRYNEQFF.

This clone was counted ten times or more. The missing CDR3 end, 3 residues past where the read stops, is filled in from the germline J gene. The rearrangement joins TRBV18 to TRBJ1-1; TRBD1 aligns across 8 bases. The CDR3 runs to 15 residues. Trimming removed 3 bases from V and 4 bases from J; junction bases left unmatched: 7. Per the germline V gene, CDR1 is KGHSH and CDR2 is LQKENI. The CDR3 protein is CASSPDRAVGTEAFF. The sequenced CDR3 bases are TGTGCCAGCTCACCGGACAGGGCGGTTGGCACTGAA. The whole variable domain, remainder taken from reference TRBV18 and TRBJ1-1, is NAGVMQNPRHLVRRRGQEARLRCSPMKGHSHVYWYRQLPEEGLKFMVYLQKENIIDESGMPKERFSAEFPKEGPSILRIQQVVRGDSAAYFCASSPDRAVGTEAFFGQGTRLTVV.

This clone was seen many times. The read halts 3 residues ahead of the CDR3 end, with the missing end drawn from the germline J gene. This chain uses TRBV9 with TRBJ1-4; a possible D gene is TRBD1 (5 bases). V shed 1 base and J shed 7 bases, with 11 bases lying between them. From germline, CDR1 is SGDLS and CDR2 YYNGEE. The CDR3 is 14 residues long. Incomplete CDR3 DNA: TGTGCCAGCAGCGTAACGTCGGGGGGTGAAAAA. Residues: CASSVTSGGEK. The CDR3 in its entirety is CASSVTSGGEKLFF.

The sample holds many counts of this clone. The CDR3 extends 3 residues past the end of the read, so its final part is completed from the germline J gene. The chain links TRBV7-3 to TRBJ1-1, with D perhaps TRBD1 (5 bases). The germline V and J ends were trimmed by 5 bases and 7 bases, with 14 bases remaining between them. CDR3 size: 13 residues. Looked up from germline, CDR1 is SGHTA and CDR2 is FQGTGA. The CDR3: CASSPRERGEAFF. Incomplete CDR3 DNA: TGTGCCAGCAGCCCCAGGGAGAGGGGTGAA.

A remark on this clone: The read gets to within 3 residues of the CDR3 end, and the germline J gene fills in the rest. The V and J genes are TRBV20-1 and TRBJ1-2, with 8 bases identical to TRBD1. Trimming removed 5 bases from V and 6 bases from J; junction bases left unmatched: 17. The germline V gene has CDR1 DFQATT and CDR2 SNEGSKA (reference sequence). The CDR3 consists of 16 residues. CDR3 bases read: TGCAGTGCTGTAAGGACAGGGCTTAAGACCTTCCATGGC. Its translation: CSAVRTGLKTFHG. The whole CDR3 sequence reads CSAVRTGLKTFHGYTF.

At least ten counts were recorded for this clone. The CDR3 end lies 3 residues beyond the end of the read and is filled in from the germline J gene. The chain couples TRBV29-1 to TRBJ2-2, with 7 bases identical to TRBD1. The CDR3 loop spans 14 amino acids. CDR1 and CDR2 (germline): SQVTM, ANQGSEA. V trimming: 7 bases; J trimming: 0 bases; junction bases outside the gene matches: 5. The CDR3 region is CSALTGTNTGELFF. CDR3 bases read: TGCAGCGCCCTGACAGGGACGAACACCGGGGAG.

This clone appeared many times. The read finishes 3 residues shy of the CDR3 end, and the germline J gene is used to complete it. Distinct nucleotide sequences in the sample also encode this CDR3. V is TRBV6-2 or TRBV6-3 and J is TRBJ2-5; TRBD1 matches at 8 bases. Germline CDR1 and CDR2: MNHEY and SVGEGT. The CDR3 extends over 13 amino acids. V shed 6 bases, J shed 4 bases, and the junction held 4 bases outside the gene matches. CDR3 loop: CASSRGLGETQYF. The CDR3 bases that were read are TGTGCCAGCAGCAGGGGGCTAGGAGAGACC.